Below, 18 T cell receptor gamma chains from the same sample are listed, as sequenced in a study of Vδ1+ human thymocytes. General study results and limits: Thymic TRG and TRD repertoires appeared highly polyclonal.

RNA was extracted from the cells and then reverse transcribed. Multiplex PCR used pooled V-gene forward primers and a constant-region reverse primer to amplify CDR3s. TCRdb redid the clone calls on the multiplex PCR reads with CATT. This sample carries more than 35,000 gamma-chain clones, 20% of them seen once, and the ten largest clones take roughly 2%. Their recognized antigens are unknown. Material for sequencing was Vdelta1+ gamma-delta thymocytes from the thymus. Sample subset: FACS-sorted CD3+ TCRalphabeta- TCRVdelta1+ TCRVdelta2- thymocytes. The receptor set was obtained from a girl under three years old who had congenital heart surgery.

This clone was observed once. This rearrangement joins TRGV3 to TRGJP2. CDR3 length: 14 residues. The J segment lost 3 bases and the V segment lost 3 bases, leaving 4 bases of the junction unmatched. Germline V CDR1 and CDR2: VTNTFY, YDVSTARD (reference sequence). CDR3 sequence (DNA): TGTGCCACCTGGGACGCGGGTAGTGATTGGATCAAGACGTTT. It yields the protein CATWDAGSDWIKTF.

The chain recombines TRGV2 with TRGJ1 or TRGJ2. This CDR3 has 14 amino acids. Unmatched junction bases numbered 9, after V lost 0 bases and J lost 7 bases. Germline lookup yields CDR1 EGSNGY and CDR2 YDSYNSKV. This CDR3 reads CATWDGHGGYKKLF. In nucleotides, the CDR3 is TGTGCCACCTGGGACGGGCACGGTGGGTATAAGAAACTCTTT.

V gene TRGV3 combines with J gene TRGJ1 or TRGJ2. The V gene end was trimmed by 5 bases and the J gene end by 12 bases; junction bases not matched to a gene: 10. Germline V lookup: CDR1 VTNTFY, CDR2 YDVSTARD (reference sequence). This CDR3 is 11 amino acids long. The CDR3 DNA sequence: TGTGCCACCTGGGCCTCCCGGGGGAAACTCTTT. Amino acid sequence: CATWASRGKLF.

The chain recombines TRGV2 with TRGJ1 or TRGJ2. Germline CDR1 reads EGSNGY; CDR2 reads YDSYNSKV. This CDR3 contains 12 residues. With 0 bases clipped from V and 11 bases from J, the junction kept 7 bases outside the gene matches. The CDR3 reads CATWDGRWQKLF. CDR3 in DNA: TGTGCCACCTGGGACGGGCGGTGGCAGAAACTCTTT.

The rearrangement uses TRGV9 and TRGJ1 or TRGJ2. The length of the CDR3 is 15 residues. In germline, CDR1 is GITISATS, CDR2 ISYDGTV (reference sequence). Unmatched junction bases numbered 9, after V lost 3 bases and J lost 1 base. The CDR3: CALWETHFNYYKKLF. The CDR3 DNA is TGTGCCTTGTGGGAGACCCACTTTAATTATTATAAGAAACTCTTT.

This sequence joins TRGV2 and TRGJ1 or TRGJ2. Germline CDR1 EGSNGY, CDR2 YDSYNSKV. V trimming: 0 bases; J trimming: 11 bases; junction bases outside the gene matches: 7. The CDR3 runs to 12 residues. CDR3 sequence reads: CATWDGNREKLF. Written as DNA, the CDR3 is TGTGCCACCTGGGACGGGAACAGGGAGAAACTCTTT.

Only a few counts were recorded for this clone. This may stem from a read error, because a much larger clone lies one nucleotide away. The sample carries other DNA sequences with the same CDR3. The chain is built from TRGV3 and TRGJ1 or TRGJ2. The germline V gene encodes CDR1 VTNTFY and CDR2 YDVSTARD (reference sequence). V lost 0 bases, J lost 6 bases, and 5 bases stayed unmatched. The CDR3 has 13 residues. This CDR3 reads CATWDRRIYKKLF. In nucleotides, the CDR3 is TGTGCCACCTGGGACAGGCGGATTTATAAGAAACTCTTT.

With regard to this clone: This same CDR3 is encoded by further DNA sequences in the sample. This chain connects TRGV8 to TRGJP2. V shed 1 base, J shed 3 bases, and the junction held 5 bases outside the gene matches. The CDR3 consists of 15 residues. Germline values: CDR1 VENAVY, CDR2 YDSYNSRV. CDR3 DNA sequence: TGTGCCACCTGGGATAGAGAAGGTAGTGATTGGATCAAGACGTTT. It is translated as CATWDREGSDWIKTF.

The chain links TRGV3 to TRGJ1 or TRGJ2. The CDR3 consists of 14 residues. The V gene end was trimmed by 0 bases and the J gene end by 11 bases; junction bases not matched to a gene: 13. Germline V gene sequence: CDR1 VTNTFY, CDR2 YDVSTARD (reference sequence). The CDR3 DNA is TGTGCCACCTGGGACAGGCCCCCTTTATTTGAGAAACTCTTT. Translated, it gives CATWDRPPLFEKLF.

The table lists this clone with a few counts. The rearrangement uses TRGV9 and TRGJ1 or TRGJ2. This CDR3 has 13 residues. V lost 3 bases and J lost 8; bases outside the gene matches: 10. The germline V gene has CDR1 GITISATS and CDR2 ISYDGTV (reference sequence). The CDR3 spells CALWELNSHKKLF. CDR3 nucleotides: TGTGCCTTGTGGGAGCTAAACAGCCATAAGAAACTCTTT.

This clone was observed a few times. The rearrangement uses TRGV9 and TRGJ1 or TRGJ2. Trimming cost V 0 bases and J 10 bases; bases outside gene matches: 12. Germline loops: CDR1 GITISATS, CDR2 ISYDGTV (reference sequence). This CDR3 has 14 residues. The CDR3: CALWEVSSWGKKLF. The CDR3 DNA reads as TGTGCCTTGTGGGAGGTGAGCTCGTGGGGGAAGAAACTCTTT.

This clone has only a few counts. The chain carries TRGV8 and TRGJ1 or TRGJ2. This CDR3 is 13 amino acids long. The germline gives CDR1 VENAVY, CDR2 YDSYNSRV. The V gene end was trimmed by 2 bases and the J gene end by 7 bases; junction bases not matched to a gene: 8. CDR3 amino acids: CATWDKDRYKKLF. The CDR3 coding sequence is TGTGCCACCTGGGATAAGGATCGGTATAAGAAACTCTTT.

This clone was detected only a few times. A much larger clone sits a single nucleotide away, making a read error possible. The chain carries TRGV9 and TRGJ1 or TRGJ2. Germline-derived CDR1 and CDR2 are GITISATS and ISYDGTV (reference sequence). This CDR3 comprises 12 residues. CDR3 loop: CALREVGYKKLF. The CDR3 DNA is TGTGCCTTGCGGGAGGTGGGTTATAAGAAACTCTTT.

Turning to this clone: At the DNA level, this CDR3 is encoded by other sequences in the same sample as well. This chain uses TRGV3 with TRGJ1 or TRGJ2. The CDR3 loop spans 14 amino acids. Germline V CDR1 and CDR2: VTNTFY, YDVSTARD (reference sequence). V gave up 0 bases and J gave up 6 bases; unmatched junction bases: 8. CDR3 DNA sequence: TGTGCCACCTGGGACAGGCCACGCGGTTATAAGAAACTCTTT. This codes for CATWDRPRGYKKLF.

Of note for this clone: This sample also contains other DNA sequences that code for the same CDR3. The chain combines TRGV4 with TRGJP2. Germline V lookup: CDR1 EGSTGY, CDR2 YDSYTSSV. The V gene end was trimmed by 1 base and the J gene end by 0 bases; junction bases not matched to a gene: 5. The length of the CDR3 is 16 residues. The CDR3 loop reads CATWDGVYSSDWIKTF. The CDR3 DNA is TGTGCCACCTGGGATGGCGTATATAGTAGTGATTGGATCAAGACGTTT.

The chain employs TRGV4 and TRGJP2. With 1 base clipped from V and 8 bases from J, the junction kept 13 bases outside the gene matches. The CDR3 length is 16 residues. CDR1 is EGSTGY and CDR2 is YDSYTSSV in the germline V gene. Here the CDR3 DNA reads TGTGCCACCTGGGATGGACCCTTAGTTTGCGATTGGATCAAGACGTTT. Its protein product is CATWDGPLVCDWIKTF.

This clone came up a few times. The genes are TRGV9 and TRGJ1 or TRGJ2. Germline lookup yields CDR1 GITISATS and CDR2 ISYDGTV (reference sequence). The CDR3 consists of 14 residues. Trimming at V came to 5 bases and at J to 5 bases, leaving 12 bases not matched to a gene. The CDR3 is CALWVIGRDYKKLF. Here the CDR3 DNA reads TGTGCCTTGTGGGTCATAGGTAGAGATTATAAGAAACTCTTT.

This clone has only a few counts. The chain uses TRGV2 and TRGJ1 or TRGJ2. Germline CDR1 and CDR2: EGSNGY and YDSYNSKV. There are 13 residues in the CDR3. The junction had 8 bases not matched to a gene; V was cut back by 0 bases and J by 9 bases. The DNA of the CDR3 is TGTGCCACCTGGGACGGGCCCCTTTTTAAGAAACTCTTT. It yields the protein CATWDGPLFKKLF.